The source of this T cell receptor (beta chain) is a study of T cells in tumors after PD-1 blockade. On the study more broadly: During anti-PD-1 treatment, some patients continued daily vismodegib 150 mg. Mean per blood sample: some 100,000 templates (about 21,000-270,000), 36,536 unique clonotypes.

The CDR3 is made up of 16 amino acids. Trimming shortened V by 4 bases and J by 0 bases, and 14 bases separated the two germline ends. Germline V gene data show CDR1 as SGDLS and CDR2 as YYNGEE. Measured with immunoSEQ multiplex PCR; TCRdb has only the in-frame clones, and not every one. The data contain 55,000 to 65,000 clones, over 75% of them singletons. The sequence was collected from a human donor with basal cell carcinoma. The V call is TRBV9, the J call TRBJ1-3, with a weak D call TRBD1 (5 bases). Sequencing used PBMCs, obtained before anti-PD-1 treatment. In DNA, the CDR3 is TGTGCCAGCAGCTCGGGACTCAGCCTCTCTGGAAACACCATATATTTT. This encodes CASSSGLSLSGNTIYF.